These 6 T cell receptor beta chains were all obtained from the same sample, sequenced in a study of cytomegalovirus exposure and HLA in healthy donors. The primer mix had 60 Vbeta and 13 Jbeta primers. Sequencing was performed with immunoSEQ multiplex PCR; in TCRdb, only in-frame clones are kept and a portion is missing. The table lists about 200,000 clones, more than 80% of them singletons. The sample consisted of PBMCs. The receptors here all came from a man aged 25-45 years in good health and CMV-seronegative.

The V and J genes are TRBV14 and TRBJ1-2; D is ambiguous. Germline-derived CDR1 and CDR2 are SGHDN and FVKESK. The CDR3 consists of 14 residues. The germline V and J ends were trimmed by 0 bases and 4 bases, with 9 bases remaining between them. This chain's CDR3 is CASSQEEVSYGYTF. The DNA for the CDR3 is TGTGCCAGCAGCCAAGAGGAGGTTAGCTATGGCTACACCTTC.

The J gene is TRBJ2-1, the V gene TRBV27, with 7 bases aligning to TRBD1. CDR1 and CDR2 from the germline V gene are MNHEY and SMNVEV (reference sequence). The V segment lost 6 bases and the J segment 4 bases; nucleotides outside the gene matches: 12. CDR3 length: 16 residues. The CDR3 sequence: CASSQIQGNRYNEQFF. CDR3 bases: TGTGCCAGCAGCCAAATACAGGGGAATCGTTACAATGAGCAGTTCTTC.

The gene calls are TRBV7-2 and TRBJ1-2, with D tentatively TRBD1 (6 bases). The CDR3 loop spans 16 amino acids. Germline V gene data show CDR1 as SGHTA and CDR2 as FQGNSA. The V and J ends lost 2 bases and 3 bases respectively, with 16 bases between them. The CDR3 sequence is CASSLSYRAADYGYTF. CDR3 DNA sequence: TGTGCCAGCAGCTTAAGTTACAGGGCGGCAGACTATGGCTACACCTTC.

The rearrangement joins TRBV6-5 to TRBJ1-1, with a tentative D call TRBD1 (5 bases). The CDR3 covers 13 residues. In germline, CDR1 is MNHEY, CDR2 SVGAGI. The V end lost 2 bases, the J end lost 5 bases, and 9 bases lay between the germline ends. The CDR3 is CASSYGGTTEAFF. The CDR3 DNA reads as TGTGCCAGCAGTTACGGAGGGACGACTGAAGCTTTCTTT.

The rearrangement links TRBV18 to TRBJ2-5; the match to TRBD2 covers 9 bases. Germline loops: CDR1 KGHSH, CDR2 LQKENI. The length of the CDR3 is 16 residues. With V trimmed by 3 bases and J by 2 bases, 7 bases remained unmatched. CDR3 DNA: TGTGCCAGCTCACCCACCCGGACTAGCGAGCAAGAGACCCAGTACTTC. Amino acid sequence: CASSPTRTSEQETQYF.

Comments on this clone: Germline is not matched at one junction end, which may reflect a read error. The CDR3 protein is CASTSLGGQVRSPLHF. The CDR3 region has the DNA TGTGCCAGCACCTCTCTGGGGGGGCAGGTTCGATCACCCCTCCATTTT. The genes are TRBV28 and TRBJ1-6; TRBD1 might be the D (6 bases). From germline, CDR1 is MDHEN and CDR2 SYDVKM. The CDR3 has 16 amino acids.